This TCR beta chain was documented in a study of blood T cell repertoires in COVID-19. Turning to the study itself: Nucleic acid was either cDNA or gDNA, and it came from T cells, B-cell-depleted T cells, or PBMCs.

This table comes from immunoSEQ multiplex PCR, and its TCRdb copy is limited to in-frame clones, with some not included. This sample carries hundreds of thousands of clones, about 87% of them seen once, and the ten largest clones take 10%. Germline V gene sequence: CDR1 GTSNPN, CDR2 SVGIG (reference sequence). The V gene end was trimmed by 3 bases and the J gene end by 6 bases; junction bases not matched to a gene: 20. The CDR3 covers 17 residues. Sequenced material: PBMCs or T cells enriched from blood (not recorded which). The receptor comes from a woman aged 45-65 years who had recovered from COVID-19. This rearrangement joins TRBV30 to TRBJ2-7; 7 nucleotides agree with TRBD2. The CDR3 sequence: CAWSPRSGRRECCEQYF. CDR3 coding DNA: TGTGCCTGGAGCCCCAGGTCCGGCAGGCGGGAGTGCTGCGAGCAGTACTTC.